This T cell receptor (beta chain) was captured in a study of technical replicates of blood from a handful of donors. The V end was cut by 0 bases, the J end by 10 bases, with 13 bases between. The CDR3 totals 14 residues. Germline CDR1 MNHEY, CDR2 SVGAGI. This table comes from immunoSEQ multiplex PCR, and its TCRdb copy is limited to in-frame clones, with some not included. The sample lists 74,000 or so clones; about 89% were seen once. Sequenced: T cells isolated from PBMCs. This chain joins TRBV6-5 and TRBJ2-1; maybe TRBD2 (7 bases). The clonotype comes from a human donor in good health. CDR3 sequence (DNA): TGTGCCAGCAGTTACTCACGGGGGGCTGGGGAGCAGTTCTTC. Encoded protein: CASSYSRGAGEQFF.